This TCR beta chain was sequenced in a study of blood T cell repertoires in COVID-19. Study-wide background: Whether acute or convalescent, the COVID-19 samples came from the United States, Italy and Spain. Sample material is recorded as cDNA or gDNA derived from T cells, B-cell-depleted T cells, or PBMCs.

J lost 4 bases, V lost 5 bases, and 14 bases had no gene match. CDR3 length equals 17 residues. Germline V gives CDR1 LNHDA, CDR2 SQIVND (reference sequence). Source study methods: Reference gene primers were amplified, and this amplification served to estimate nucleated cell counts. Clones were read by immunoSEQ multiplex PCR, and TCRdb kept only the in-frame ones, dropping some. V, J and clone size are those of that table, while D and trimming were read from the DNA. The top ten hold 9.5% to 12% of the sample, which has a few hundred thousand clones, approximately 85% seen once. The material sequenced was peripheral blood. The origin of this receptor is a woman aged 70-85 years with acute or convalescent COVID-19. The rearrangement links TRBV19 to TRBJ1-2; 9 bases match TRBD1. CDR3 bases: TGTGCCAGTAGTGCCTTCCGGGACAGGGAGAGACCCTATGGCTACACCTTC. Its translation: CASSAFRDRERPYGYTF.